These T cell receptor beta chains were read from a single sample in a study of blood T cell repertoires in COVID-19. Sequenced by immunoSEQ multiplex PCR; TCRdb stores in-frame clones only, minus some. The repertoire holds approximately 30,000 clones, with about 88% as singletons. Specimen: peripheral blood. All receptors derive from a woman aged 80 or over with active or convalescent COVID-19. The CDR3 runs from the conserved cysteine through the conserved F or W. Each record gives: CDR3 length, D gene, J gene, clone size, V gene, CDR3 DNA, CDR3 protein. The D gene is left open where the match is weak. The size entry is marked missing in some rows and otherwise reads once, few, many or a size class.

>14|.|TRBJ2-3|.|TRBV18
TGTGCCAGCTCTATTACGGGGACTCTGGATACGCAGTATTTT
CASSITGTLDTQYF
>13|.|TRBJ2-1|.|TRBV24-1
TGTGCCACCAGTGACCCGACAGAGAATGAGCAGTTCTTC
CATSDPTENEQFF
>13|.|TRBJ2-1|.|TRBV25-1
TGTGCCAGCAGTGAAACAGGGACCAATGAGCAGTTCTTC
CASSETGTNEQFF
>17|.|TRBJ1-5|.|TRBV30
TGTGCCTGGAGTTCATGGGGAGGGACCGAGGGCTATCAGCCCCAGCATTTT
CAWSSWGGTEGYQPQHF
>14|TRBD1|TRBJ1-6|.|TRBV3-1/TRBV3-2
TGTGCCAGCAGCCGGGACAGCTATAATTCACCCCTCCACTTT
CASSRDSYNSPLHF
>17|TRBD1|TRBJ1-5|.|TRBV19
TGTGCCAGTAGTGCGATCGCAGGGGGCCGGGGCAATCAGCCCCAGCATTTT
CASSAIAGGRGNQPQHF
>15|TRBD1|TRBJ1-1|.|TRBV5-5
TGTGCCAGCAGCTTGGGGGGACAGGGGAACACTGAAGCTTTCTTT
CASSLGGQGNTEAFF
>13|.|TRBJ1-2|once|TRBV19
TGTGCCAGTAGTCCAAGGGGAAGCTATGGCTACACCTTC
CASSPRGSYGYTF
>16|TRBD2|TRBJ2-3|.|TRBV9
TGTGCCAGCAGCGTAGATGAGCGGGGGAACTGGGATACGCAGTATTTT
CASSVDERGNWDTQYF
>14|TRBD1|TRBJ1-5|.|TRBV18
TGTGCCAGCTCACCACTAAGGGGGCAACAGCCCCAGCATTTT
CASSPLRGQQPQHF
>16|TRBD1|TRBJ1-1|.|TRBV19
TGTGCCAGTAGGCGACCGGGACAGGGGGAGGGCACTGAAGCTTTCTTT
CASRRPGQGEGTEAFF
>15|TRBD1|TRBJ2-3|.|TRBV20-1
TGCAGTGCTATTGAAGAGTCAGGGGGCAAAGATACGCAGTATTTT
CSAIEESGGKDTQYF
>16|TRBD1|TRBJ2-3|.|TRBV6-5
TGTGCCAGCAGTTCTACAGGGGTCTTTCTCACAGATACGCAGTATTTT
CASSSTGVFLTDTQYF
>14|TRBD1|TRBJ2-5|.|TRBV2
TGTGCCAGCAGGCACAGGGGGCAGTGGGAGACCCAGTACTTC
CASRHRGQWETQYF
>13|TRBD1|TRBJ1-4|once|TRBV10-3
TGTGCCATACGTAGGAGGGACAGTTTGGAACTGTTTTTT
CAIRRRDSLELFF
>15|.|TRBJ1-2|.|TRBV6-5
TGTGCCAGCAGTTCGGTCGCCCCTTGGAACTATGGCTACACCTTC
CASSSVAPWNYGYTF
>14|.|TRBJ2-5|.|TRBV3-1/TRBV3-2
TGTGCCAGCAGCCAAAGAGGGGGCCAAGAGACCCAGTACTTC
CASSQRGGQETQYF
>16|.|TRBJ1-5|once|TRBV4-1
TGCGCCAGCAGCCAAGAACGAGGGCAGTTCAATCAGCCCCAGCATTTT
CASSQERGQFNQPQHF
>14|.|TRBJ1-3|.|TRBV28
TGTGCCAGCAGCCGAGGGGGCTCTGGAAACACCATATATTTT
CASSRGGSGNTIYF
>13|TRBD1|TRBJ1-4|.|TRBV12-3/TRBV12-4
TGTGCCAGCAGGGTGACAGGGAATGAAAAACTGTTTTTT
CASRVTGNEKLFF
>15|.|TRBJ1-2|.|TRBV5-4
TGTGCCAGCAGCTTGGAACAGGGCGGAGGCTATGGCTACACCTTC
CASSLEQGGGYGYTF
>18|.|TRBJ2-2|.|TRBV24-1
TGTGCCACCAGTGACCGAATTGCCGGACAGACGAACACCGGGGAGCTGTTTTTT
CATSDRIAGQTNTGELFF
>12|TRBD1|TRBJ1-2|.|TRBV5-1
TGCGCCAGCAGCACCGACAGGGATGGCTACACCTTC
CASSTDRDGYTF
>14|TRBD1|TRBJ1-2|once|TRBV5-6
TGTGCCAGCAGCTTGTTCGGACAGGTGAATGGCTACACCTTC
CASSLFGQVNGYTF
>14|.|TRBJ2-5|few|TRBV15
TGTGCCACCAGCAGAGTGGGGAGGGGGGAGACCCAGTACTTC
CATSRVGRGETQYF
>14|.|TRBJ2-2|.|TRBV5-1
TGCGCCAGCAGCAACCCCGGTTCGACCGGGGAGCTGTTTTTT
CASSNPGSTGELFF
>16|TRBD2|TRBJ2-3|.|TRBV18
TGTGCCAGCTCACTACAGCGGGGGGGGAGCACAGATACGCAGTATTTT
CASSLQRGGSTDTQYF
>16|TRBD1|TRBJ1-3|.|TRBV3-1/TRBV3-2
TGTGCCAGCAGCCAGGTCACAGGGGGCTCTGGAAACACCATATATTTT
CASSQVTGGSGNTIYF
>13|.|TRBJ1-2|.|TRBV19
TGTGCCATAAAGACCGGGGAGGTCTATGGCTACACCTTC
CAIKTGEVYGYTF
>13|.|TRBJ2-1|once|TRBV19
TGTGCCAGTAGAAGAACCTTTCGGGATGAGCAGTTCTTC
CASRRTFRDEQFF
>13|.|TRBJ2-3|.|TRBV27
TGTGCCAGCAGTCGGGGGTCCACAGATACGCAGTATTTT
CASSRGSTDTQYF
>15|TRBD1|TRBJ2-7|.|TRBV6-5
TGTGCCAGCAGTAGTCGGACAGGGACAATCTACGAGCAGTACTTC
CASSSRTGTIYEQYF
>15|TRBD1|TRBJ2-5|.|TRBV5-4
TGTGCCAGCAGCTTTGACGGGACAGGGGTTGAGACCCAGTACTTC
CASSFDGTGVETQYF
>16|TRBD2|TRBJ2-3|.|TRBV6-6
TGTGCCAGCAGTTACATACTAGCGGGGAGCACAGATACGCAGTATTTT
CASSYILAGSTDTQYF
>14|TRBD2|TRBJ2-7|once|TRBV6-5
TGTGCCAGCAGTTCCGGGACTAGATCCTACGAGCAGTACTTC
CASSSGTRSYEQYF
>14|.|TRBJ1-4|.|TRBV18
TGTGCCAGCTCACCTGGCCCCTTGTCGGAAAAACTGTTTTTT
CASSPGPLSEKLFF
>15|.|TRBJ2-1|.|TRBV11-3
TGTGCCAGCAGCTCAGTTCCGATCTCCTACAATGAGCAGTTCTTC
CASSSVPISYNEQFF
>15|TRBD1|TRBJ2-1|.|TRBV6-5
TGTGCCAGCAGTTACTGGGGACAGGGAAACAATGAGCAGTTCTTC
CASSYWGQGNNEQFF
>10|.|TRBJ2-1|few|TRBV12-3/TRBV12-4
TGTGCCAGCACTCCCAATGAGCAGTTCTTC
CASTPNEQFF
>14|.|TRBJ1-1|.|TRBV20-1
TGCAGTGCTAGTCGGTCGGGGGAGGGCACTGAAGCTTTCTTT
CSASRSGEGTEAFF
>15|.|TRBJ2-7|.|TRBV4-2
TGTGCCAGCAGCCAAGAGACTGGACAGACGGGCGAGCAGTACTTC
CASSQETGQTGEQYF
>14|TRBD1|TRBJ2-7|.|TRBV5-1
TGCGCCAGCAGCCGGGGACAGGGGAACTACGAGCAGTACTTC
CASSRGQGNYEQYF
>12|TRBD1|TRBJ2-1|.|TRBV11-2
TGTGCCAACAATCCGGGGACAGGAGAGCAGTTCTTC
CANNPGTGEQFF
>13|TRBD1|TRBJ2-5|.|TRBV6-5
TGTGCCAGCAGTCAGGGGGCCCAAGAGACCCAGTACTTC
CASSQGAQETQYF
>16|.|TRBJ1-2|.|TRBV19
TGTGCCAGTACCTCCACTGGGGGGGACACTCGGTATGGCTACACCTTC
CASTSTGGDTRYGYTF
>16|.|TRBJ2-1|.|TRBV5-6
TGTGCCAGCAGCTTGTATGGGACTGTAACCTACAATGAGCAGTTCTTC
CASSLYGTVTYNEQFF
>16|TRBD1|TRBJ1-2|.|TRBV19
TGTGCCAGTAGTATAGTTTCATTCCGGACAGGGGTAGGCTACACCTTC
CASSIVSFRTGVGYTF
>14|TRBD1|TRBJ1-4|.|TRBV2
TGTGCCAGCAGCTCGACAGGGGCTAATGAAAAACTGTTTTTT
CASSSTGANEKLFF
>19|TRBD1|TRBJ1-5|.|TRBV4-1
TGCGCCAGCAGCCAAGAGCGCCGCGCCGGGACAGAGAGCAATCAGCCCCAGCATTTT
CASSQERRAGTESNQPQHF
>12|.|TRBJ2-7|.|TRBV7-9
TGTGCCAGCAGCTCCACAGGCTACGAGCAGTACTTC
CASSSTGYEQYF
>14|TRBD1|TRBJ1-5|.|TRBV2
TGTGCCAGCAGGGGGACAGGGGTTTTTCAGCCCCAGCATTTT
CASRGTGVFQPQHF
>17|.|TRBJ1-4|.|TRBV11-2
TGTGCCAGCAGCTTAAGGCCAGGGTTAAGAGTAGCTGGAAAACTGTTTTTT
CASSLRPGLRVAGKLFF
>15|.|TRBJ1-2|.|TRBV9
TGTGCCAGCAGCCCACAACTAATGACAGGTTATGGCTACACCTTC
CASSPQLMTGYGYTF
>13|TRBD1|TRBJ2-1|.|TRBV6-2/TRBV6-3
TGTGCCAGCAGCAGGGACAGGTACAATGAGCAGTTCTTC
CASSRDRYNEQFF
>15|TRBD1|TRBJ1-3|.|TRBV10-3
TGTGCCATCAGGGGACAGGGACCCTCTGGAAACACCATATATTTT
CAIRGQGPSGNTIYF